The rows below give T cell receptor beta chains drawn from one sample of a study of T cell changes during pregnancy in multiple sclerosis. Sequenced by immunoSEQ multiplex PCR; TCRdb stores in-frame clones only, minus some. The profile shows 25,000 to 35,000 clones, 90% of them singletons. Sequencing was performed on CD4+ T cells from peripheral blood mononuclear cells, taken in the second trimester of pregnancy. Receptor source: a female donor in good health, enrolled as a control in a pregnancy study. Both conserved end residues are part of each CDR3.

TRBV6-1	TRBJ1-4	CASSENRGREKLFF
TRBV7-2	TRBJ1-5	CASSRTGGNQPQHF
TRBV6-1	TRBJ1-5	CASSEGRGNQPQHF
TRBV5-1	TRBJ1-1	CASSPSGVNTEAFF
TRBV14	TRBJ2-3	CASSQDARRQYF
TRBV11-2	TRBJ2-5	CASSLDPSGVQETQYF
TRBV30	TRBJ1-6	CAWRQQGRVSPLHF
TRBV5-1	TRBJ2-7	CASSLQFAASSYEQYF
TRBV10-3	TRBJ2-7	CAIKEAGGGEQYF
TRBV19	TRBJ1-5	CASSIVQSNQPQHF
TRBV18	TRBJ2-1	CASSLSEYEQFF
TRBV11-2	TRBJ2-5	CASSRGERETQYF
TRBV19	TRBJ2-1	CASTPGTGVGEQFF
TRBV11-2	TRBJ1-3	CASSPRQGNSGNTIYF
TRBV5-4	TRBJ2-5	CASSLKGEGRGRGTQYF
TRBV19	TRBJ1-1	CASSPIPGLPTEAFF
TRBV7-2	TRBJ2-3	CASSSGGERWSRDTQYF
TRBV18	TRBJ1-1	CASSPPMGGRDTEAFF
TRBV6-6	TRBJ1-2	CASSYSGASYGYTF
TRBV13	TRBJ2-1	CASSLHGGGARNEQFF
TRBV5-6	TRBJ1-4	CASSLAGGATNEKLFF
TRBV6-5	TRBJ1-2	CASSDRGLLYGYTF
TRBV29-1	TRBJ2-1	CSVTTGTYNEQFF
TRBV5-6	TRBJ1-1	CASSAGPGRTEAFF
TRBV18	TRBJ1-3	CASSPSGAGGNTIYF
TRBV5-4	TRBJ1-1	CASSLEQVNTEAFF
TRBV10-3	TRBJ1-3	CAISDRTGSGNTIYF
TRBV19	TRBJ2-7	CASREGLGREQYF
TRBV19	TRBJ1-4	CASSTRREYNEKLFF
TRBV18	TRBJ1-5	CASSPTGLDQPQHF
TRBV7-8	TRBJ1-4	CASSLFLIGTGNEKLFF
TRBV5-1	TRBJ1-1	CASSPWDRGTEAFF
TRBV10-1	TRBJ1-1	CASSVGGNTEAFF
TRBV6-5	TRBJ2-7	CASRRLDYEQYF
TRBV2	TRBJ1-5	CASSGDGGFNQPQHF
TRBV2	TRBJ2-7	CASGPGLAGVAQYF
TRBV7-9	TRBJ1-2	CASSPPAGTGGSNGYTF
TRBV6-1	TRBJ1-1	CASIRGDINTEAFF
TRBV18	TRBJ2-7	CASSIQGALEQYF
TRBV5-6	TRBJ2-7	CASSFRSSGGSYEQYF
TRBV6-6	TRBJ1-5	CASSPTGGNQPQHF
TRBV5-1	TRBJ1-2	CASSLGTAEQVNYGYTF
TRBV6-6	TRBJ1-6	CASSPQGKSNSPLHF
TRBV7-9	TRBJ2-3	CASSLHPRTGGSTDTQYF
TRBV6-5	TRBJ2-5	CASSYLGLAGGETQYF
TRBV19	TRBJ2-7	CASSSGLDSYEQYF
TRBV2	TRBJ2-7	CASRRGGIYAYEQYF
TRBV6-5	TRBJ1-1	CASRRKTGAAEAFF
TRBV30	TRBJ2-5	CAWSVSGGQETQYF
TRBV7-2	TRBJ2-2	CASSSQRLNTGELFF
TRBV6-6	TRBJ2-5	CASSYSQGLGETQYF
TRBV5-5	TRBJ1-4	CASSLGTGGNEKLFF
TRBV11-2	TRBJ1-4	CASSLSVNEKLFF
TRBV30	TRBJ1-1	CAWSVRDEAFF
TRBV27	TRBJ2-1	CASSGASGGLSYNEQFF
TRBV30	TRBJ1-2	CAWSREHRQGRGYTF
TRBV6-6	TRBJ2-3	CASSRQGGNTDTQYF